A selection of T cell receptor beta chains follows, all from one sample in a study of cytotoxic CD8 clonotypes in ibrutinib-treated CLL. Produced via immunoSEQ multiplex PCR; TCRdb's table is partial and in-frame only. This sample has approximately 120,000 clones, with 58% found just once. The source was PBMCs, collected after 24 months of ibrutinib treatment. These receptors were taken from a human donor with chronic lymphocytic leukemia. The CDR3 runs from the conserved cysteine through the conserved F or W. D genes are given only for firm matches. Clone size is stated in some rows and not others, as once, few, many or a class when expanded.

V gene	D gene	clone size	J gene	CDR3 protein	CDR3 DNA
TRBV7-2	-	-	TRBJ2-7	CASSLNGGLPEQYF	TGTGCCAGCAGCTTAAACGGGGGGCTGCCCGAGCAGTACTTC
TRBV23-1	-	few	TRBJ2-7	CASRTGDKDYEQYF	TGCGCCAGCAGGACTGGGGACAAAGACTACGAGCAGTACTTC
TRBV6-6	-	-	TRBJ1-1	CASTWTGLAFF	TGTGCCAGCACCTGGACCGGTTTAGCTTTCTTT
TRBV6-1	-	few	TRBJ2-7	CASRQGPAYEQYF	TGTGCCAGCAGACAGGGCCCAGCCTACGAGCAGTACTTC
TRBV7-9	TRBD1	-	TRBJ2-7	CASSLLTGQGREQYF	TGTGCCAGCAGCTTACTTACGGGACAGGGAAGGGAGCAGTACTTC
TRBV5-1	-	few	TRBJ2-1	CASSLETFQTGNEQFF	TGCGCCAGCAGCTTGGAAACATTCCAGACAGGCAATGAGCAGTTCTTC
TRBV4-3	TRBD2	-	TRBJ2-7	CASSQDLAGLPYEQYF	TGCGCCAGCAGCCAAGATCTAGCGGGGCTCCCCTACGAGCAGTACTTC
TRBV20-1	-	-	TRBJ1-1	CSAPDQQKAFF	TGCAGTGCTCCAGACCAGCAAAAAGCTTTCTTT
TRBV19	-	few	TRBJ2-2	CASSGAGASRRGELFF	TGTGCCAGTAGTGGGGCCGGTGCTAGCAGGCGCGGGGAGCTGTTTTTT
TRBV6-5	-	few	TRBJ2-7	CASSPQSGYEQYF	TGTGCCAGCAGTCCGCAAAGTGGGTACGAGCAGTACTTC
TRBV5-4	-	-	TRBJ2-7	CASSFDRKSSYEQYF	TGTGCCAGCAGCTTTGACAGGAAGAGCTCCTACGAGCAGTACTTC
TRBV25-1	-	few	TRBJ1-1	CASAAPGSRAFF	TGTGCCAGCGCCGCCCCGGGGAGTAGAGCTTTCTTT
TRBV15	-	-	TRBJ2-3	CATSRGSTGKAGTDTQYF	TGTGCCACCAGCAGGGGGAGCACAGGCAAAGCGGGCACAGATACGCAGTATTTT
TRBV30	-	-	TRBJ1-4	CAWSVRVGRATNEKLFF	TGTGCCTGGAGTGTACGGGTCGGGCGGGCAACTAATGAAAAACTGTTTTTT
TRBV27	-	-	TRBJ2-7	CASRLDRTLSYEQYF	TGTGCCAGCAGGCTTGACAGGACCCTCTCCTACGAGCAGTACTTC
TRBV9	-	-	TRBJ1-6	CASSGEGGTYVSPLHF	TGTGCCAGCAGCGGCGAAGGGGGGACATATGTATCACCCCTCCACTTT
TRBV13	-	-	TRBJ1-3	CASERGGSGNTIYF	TGTGCCAGCGAGCGAGGGGGCTCTGGAAACACCATATATTTT
TRBV7-9	TRBD1	-	TRBJ2-3	CASSLYGTGQDTQYF	TGTGCCAGCAGCTTATACGGGACAGGACAAGATACGCAGTATTTT
TRBV11-3	-	-	TRBJ1-2	CASGKGGAPYGYTF	TGTGCCAGCGGCAAGGGTGGGGCCCCCTATGGCTACACCTTC
TRBV4-1	-	-	TRBJ1-1	CASSQESEGLSTEAFF	TGCGCCAGCAGCCAAGAATCTGAAGGTTTGAGCACTGAAGCTTTCTTT
TRBV6-1	TRBD1	-	TRBJ2-7	CASSRQGAKAYEQYF	TGTGCCAGCAGTAGACAGGGGGCTAAGGCCTACGAGCAGTACTTC
TRBV7-2	-	-	TRBJ1-3	CASSSPDRAGNTIYF	TGTGCCAGCAGCTCCCCCGACAGAGCTGGAAACACCATATATTTT
TRBV10-2	-	-	TRBJ2-6	CASSPSRVVSGANVLTF	TGCGCCAGCAGTCCCTCTCGCGTGGTCTCTGGGGCCAACGTCCTGACTTTC
TRBV5-1	-	many	TRBJ1-1	CASSWGQKNTEAFF	TGCGCCAGCAGCTGGGGGCAGAAGAACACTGAAGCTTTCTTT
TRBV27	-	-	TRBJ2-5	CASSYRETQYF	TGTGCCAGCAGTTACCGAGAGACCCAGTACTTC
TRBV9	TRBD2	-	TRBJ2-2	CASSGPRGGRVTGELFF	TGTGCCAGCAGCGGTCCTCGGGGGGGGCGTGTCACCGGGGAGCTGTTTTTT
TRBV4-2	-	-	TRBJ2-5	CASSPGAAGRLETQYF	TGTGCCAGCAGCCCCGGCGCCGCAGGGAGATTAGAGACCCAGTACTTC
TRBV10-3	-	few	TRBJ1-5	CAISSAPNQPQHF	TGTGCCATCAGTTCGGCTCCCAATCAGCCCCAGCATTTT
TRBV7-9	TRBD1	-	TRBJ2-2	CASSFKMGQLTDTGELFF	TGTGCCAGCAGCTTTAAGATGGGACAGCTAACCGACACCGGGGAGCTGTTTTTT
TRBV14	-	-	TRBJ2-2	CASSQEGSFTGELFF	TGTGCCAGCAGCCAAGAAGGCTCGTTCACCGGGGAGCTGTTTTTT
TRBV7-2	-	-	TRBJ2-2	CASSLEGNTGELFF	TGTGCCAGCAGCTTAGAGGGCAACACCGGGGAGCTGTTTTTT
TRBV7-9	TRBD1	-	TRBJ1-1	CASSWRGQKDTEAFF	TGTGCCAGCAGCTGGAGGGGGCAGAAAGACACTGAAGCTTTCTTT
TRBV5-1	-	-	TRBJ1-3	CASSPTRGGTSGNTIYF	TGCGCCAGCAGCCCCACTAGGGGGGGGACCTCTGGAAACACCATATATTTT
TRBV19	-	-	TRBJ2-1	CASSIGGLNNEQFF	TGTGCCAGTAGTATAGGGGGACTTAACAATGAGCAGTTCTTC
TRBV19	-	many	TRBJ1-2	CASSISPGTNYGYTF	TGTGCCAGTAGTATATCCCCAGGGACCAACTATGGCTACACCTTC
TRBV29-1	-	-	TRBJ1-5	CSVARAGDGPQHF	TGCAGCGTTGCGAGAGCAGGGGATGGGCCCCAGCATTTT
TRBV25-1	TRBD1	-	TRBJ2-5	CASSERQGLRETQYF	TGTGCCAGCAGTGAAAGACAGGGGCTAAGGGAGACCCAGTACTTC
TRBV30	TRBD1	-	TRBJ2-3	CAADRGRTDTQYF	TGTGCCGCCGACAGGGGGCGAACAGATACGCAGTATTTT
TRBV27	-	few	TRBJ1-5	CASSRRGLEGQPQHF	TGTGCCAGCAGCCGTCGGGGTCTAGAGGGTCAGCCCCAGCATTTT
TRBV29-1	-	-	TRBJ1-5	CSVGGGASNQPQHF	TGCAGCGTTGGTGGCGGCGCAAGCAATCAGCCCCAGCATTTT
TRBV5-1	TRBD1	few	TRBJ2-1	CASSLMGQGASNEQFF	TGCGCCAGCAGCTTGATGGGACAGGGGGCCTCCAATGAGCAGTTCTTC
TRBV30	TRBD1	-	TRBJ1-4	CAWRKGQPNEKLFF	TGTGCCTGGAGGAAGGGACAGCCTAATGAAAAACTGTTTTTT
TRBV6-5	TRBD1	-	TRBJ2-3	CASRDRYTDTQYF	TGTGCCAGCAGGGACAGGTACACAGATACGCAGTATTTT
TRBV29-1	TRBD1	-	TRBJ2-7	CSVTRTGVTEQYF	TGCAGCGTTACCCGGACAGGGGTAACAGAGCAGTACTTC
TRBV30	TRBD2	-	TRBJ2-5	CAWSSGVEETQYF	TGTGCCTGGTCCAGCGGGGTAGAGGAGACCCAGTACTTC
TRBV5-4	TRBD1	-	TRBJ2-2	CASSLGRGTATGELFF	TGTGCCAGCAGCTTGGGTCGAGGGACAGCCACCGGGGAGCTGTTTTTT
TRBV7-3	TRBD1	-	TRBJ1-4	CASQGARGEKLFF	TGTGCCAGCCAGGGGGCAAGGGGTGAAAAACTGTTTTTT
TRBV13	TRBD1	-	TRBJ2-3	CASSPGGSNTDTQYF	TGTGCCAGCAGCCCAGGGGGCTCGAACACAGATACGCAGTATTTT
TRBV29-1	-	-	TRBJ2-7	CSVEDPTATSSYEQYF	TGCAGCGTTGAAGACCCGACAGCTACAAGCTCCTACGAGCAGTACTTC
TRBV5-1	-	once	TRBJ1-4	CASSLVPPATNEKLFF	TGCGCCAGCAGCTTGGTCCCTCCTGCAACTAATGAAAAACTGTTTTTT
TRBV7-2	-	-	TRBJ1-2	CASSLTLDSQGYGYTF	TGTGCCAGCAGCCTAACTCTGGACAGCCAGGGATATGGCTACACCTTC
TRBV29-1	-	-	TRBJ1-2	CSASNAGVSYGYTF	TGCAGCGCCTCAAATGCGGGGGTGTCGTATGGCTACACCTTC
TRBV6-1	-	-	TRBJ2-7	CASSDRLMSSYEQYF	TGTGCCAGCAGTGATCGACTGATGAGCTCCTACGAGCAGTACTTC
TRBV7-2	-	many	TRBJ2-5	CASSLRQVETQYF	TGTGCCAGCAGCTTACGGCAGGTAGAGACCCAGTACTTC
TRBV7-2	-	-	TRBJ2-7	CASRFEGLTYEQYF	TGTGCCAGCAGGTTCGAAGGCCTAACCTACGAGCAGTACTTC
TRBV9	TRBD1	-	TRBJ1-2	CASSVGGGSLSYGYTF	TGTGCCAGCAGCGTAGGAGGGGGCAGTTTATCCTATGGCTACACCTTC
TRBV10-2	TRBD2	-	TRBJ2-2	CASRSGGPGTGELFF	TGCGCCAGCAGGAGCGGGGGCCCCGGGACCGGGGAGCTGTTTTTT
TRBV5-4	TRBD2	few	TRBJ2-2	CASSSRGGPDTGELFF	TGTGCCAGCAGTTCGCGGGGGGGCCCCGACACCGGGGAGCTGTTTTTT
TRBV7-9	TRBD1	many	TRBJ2-7	CASSTGTGGQYF	TGTGCCAGCAGCACAGGGACAGGGGGGCAGTACTTC
TRBV7-2	TRBD2	once	TRBJ2-5	CASSLGASGGQETQYF	TGTGCCAGCAGCTTAGGAGCCAGCGGGGGCCAAGAGACCCAGTACTTC